What follows describes a single TCR beta chain. As yet, its antigen is unknown. This sample was taken from a study of cytomegalovirus exposure and HLA in healthy donors. In the PCR, 60 Vbeta and 13 Jbeta primers were used. Sequenced by immunoSEQ multiplex PCR; TCRdb stores in-frame clones only, minus some. The sample includes roughly 120,000 clones, about 85% seen only once; the top ten take 0.24%. The study, taken as a whole, reports: Later analysis placed DRB1 highest and HLA-C lowest in TCR association rates, which differed by HLA locus. Confirmation in vitro established that a few CMV-associated chains were specific for CMV antigens. It was assumed in the presence/absence analyses that sequencing depth was roughly uniform across donors.

Source material: PBMCs. The TCR sequence derives from a man aged 50 to 59 in good health and CMV-seronegative.

CDR3: CASSADRVNSPLHF. CDR3 DNA: TGTGCCAGCAGCGCGGACAGGGTAAATTCACCCCTCCACTTT. V gene TRBV7-3 combines with J gene TRBJ1-6, with 8 bases matching TRBD1. J lost 7 bases, V lost 5 bases, and 4 bases had no gene match. The germline V gene encodes CDR1 SGHTA and CDR2 FQGTGA. The CDR3 is 14 amino acids.